One and the same sample provided the 19 T cell receptor beta chains below, sequenced in a study of T cells in Graves' hyperthyroidism and ophthalmopathy. RNA transcripts were the template for amplifying TCR beta CDR3 regions. The HTBI set primed first-round TCR CDR3 RT-PCR. MiXCR, run by TCRdb on the multiplex PCR reads, gives a single entry per CDR3 protein. This repertoire shows over 700,000 distinct CDR3 sequences, over 35% found once; its top ten account for around 30%. Sample: blood. Every receptor here comes from a woman aged 40 to 50 with Graves' hyperthyroidism.

This rearrangement joins TRBV13 to TRBJ1-6; 8 bases map to TRBD1. Germline V gene sequence: CDR1 PRHDT, CDR2 FYEKMQ (reference sequence). The CDR3 runs 17 residues. The J segment lost 6 bases and the V segment lost 4 bases, leaving 11 bases of the junction unmatched. The CDR3 loop reads CASSSIRRGLGNSPLHF. The CDR3 nucleotides are TGTGCCAGCAGCTCGATACGCAGGGGGCTCGGTAATTCACCCCTCCACTTT.

With regard to this clonotype: A much larger clone sits a single nucleotide away, making a read error possible. The rearrangement links TRBV10-3 to TRBJ1-6; 7 bases align to TRBD1. CDR3 length equals 14 residues. V was pared by 6 bases and J by 5 bases, with 4 bases of the junction left unmatched. Germline V gene lookup returns CDR1 ENHRY and CDR2 SYGVKD. The CDR3 nucleotides are TGTGCCATCAGCCGGGGACAGAATAATTCACCCCTCCACTTT. As protein: CAISRGQNNSPLHF.

This clonotype has a count of ten or more. CDR3: CASSLPTGAIYGYTF. The DNA of the CDR3 is TGTGCCAGCAGTCTTCCGACAGGAGCCATCTATGGCTACACCTTC. The chain couples TRBV12-3 or TRBV12-4 to TRBJ1-2, with D maybe TRBD1 (6 bases). Trimming stripped 5 bases from V and 4 bases from J, with 17 bases between. The length of the CDR3 is 15 residues.

This clonotype was seen many times. This sequence joins TRBV14 and TRBJ1-2; D is possibly TRBD1 (6 bases). Germline lookup yields CDR1 SGHDN and CDR2 FVKESK. Deletions cut 3 bases from V and 5 bases from J, with 13 bases between. The CDR3 spans 14 residues. This CDR3 reads CASSQSGAGYGYTF. The CDR3 DNA reads as TGTGCCAGCAGCCAGTCAGGGGCTGGGTATGGCTACACCTTC.

This clonotype occurred many times. The chain uses TRBV7-2 and TRBJ1-5, with D hard to call. Germline V lookup: CDR1 SGHTA, CDR2 FQGNSA. V lost 3 bases to trimming and J lost 5 bases, with 11 bases between them. The CDR3 consists of 14 residues. The CDR3 loop is CASSLYRADQPQHF. The CDR3 DNA reads TGTGCCAGCAGCTTGTACAGAGCCGATCAGCCCCAGCATTTT.

This clonotype occurred a few times. The genes are TRBV6-5 and TRBJ2-5, with D perhaps matching TRBD1 (6 bases). The V end was cut by 10 bases, the J end by 0 bases, with 12 bases between. The CDR3 totals 13 residues. Germline V gene data show CDR1 as MNHEY and CDR2 as SVGAGI. CDR3 bases: TGTGCCATCAGGGGCTTCAACCAAGAGACCCAGTACTTC. It is translated as CAIRGFNQETQYF.

This clonotype was detected many times. This chain connects TRBV12-3 or TRBV12-4 to TRBJ1-2, with D tentatively TRBD1 (5 bases). V lost 7 bases and J lost 0, with 18 bases in between. The CDR3 loop spans 16 amino acids. This CDR3 is CASTYSGTVTNYGYTF. DNA of the CDR3: TGTGCCAGCACCTACTCCGGGACCGTGACTAACTATGGCTACACCTTC.

This CDR3 reads CSAREISGLETQYF. The CDR3 DNA is TGCAGTGCTAGAGAAATTAGCGGGTTAGAGACCCAGTACTTC. The J gene is TRBJ2-5, the V gene TRBV20-1, with TRBD2 matching 7 bases. This CDR3 region has 14 residues. Per the germline V gene, CDR1 is DFQATT and CDR2 is SNEGSKA (reference sequence). V gave up 0 bases and J gave up 4 bases; unmatched junction bases: 5.

The chain links TRBV2 to TRBJ1-1, with D hard to call. This CDR3 is built from 11 residues. Looked up from germline, CDR1 is SNHLY and CDR2 is FYNNEI. V was cut by 8 bases and J by 8 bases, with 12 bases left in between. CDR3 protein: CASDTGREAFF. Written as DNA, the CDR3 is TGTGCCAGCGATACCGGGAGGGAAGCTTTCTTT.

This clonotype was counted between two and nine times. J is TRBJ1-2 and V is TRBV19, with TRBD1 matching over 7 bases. In germline, CDR1 is LNHDA, CDR2 SQIVND (reference sequence). The J segment lost 1 base and the V segment lost 2 bases, leaving 4 bases of the junction unmatched. The CDR3 is made up of 15 amino acids. As DNA, the CDR3 is TGTGCCAGTAGTATATCCCAGGGGGGTAACTATGGCTACACCTTC. It codes for CASSISQGGNYGYTF.

This sequence joins TRBV6-5 and TRBJ2-7; weak D call: TRBD1 (5 bases). Germline CDR1 is MNHEY and CDR2 is SVGAGI. Deletions cut 1 base from V and 4 bases from J, with 14 bases between. The CDR3 is made up of 15 amino acids. CDR3 protein: CASSYFSPGKYEQYF. The CDR3 coding sequence is TGTGCCAGCAGTTACTTCTCACCAGGGAAATACGAGCAGTACTTC.

The chain is built from TRBV5-1 and TRBJ2-5, with D perhaps matching TRBD1 (6 bases). V was pared by 0 bases and J by 4 bases, with 13 bases between. Germline loops: CDR1 SGHRS, CDR2 YFSETQ. The CDR3 loop spans 15 amino acids. CDR3 sequence: CASSLAQGKGETQYF. Here the CDR3 DNA reads TGCGCCAGCAGCTTGGCTCAGGGGAAAGGAGAGACCCAGTACTTC.

Ten or more counts support this clonotype. This chain uses TRBV24-1 with TRBJ1-6; TRBD1 might be the D (5 bases). Germline CDR1 KGHDR, CDR2 SFDVKD. This CDR3 has 15 amino acids. V was trimmed by 6 bases and J by 10 bases, leaving 18 bases between them. The CDR3 is CATSSGDRLNSPLHF. DNA for the CDR3: TGTGCCACCAGTTCGGGGGATCGGTTAAACTCACCCCTCCACTTT.

The table lists this clonotype with many counts. The gene calls are TRBV5-1 and TRBJ1-1, with unresolved D. The CDR3 covers 12 residues. Germline V gene lookup returns CDR1 SGHRS and CDR2 YFSETQ. V was cut by 4 bases and J by 6 bases, with 10 bases left in between. The CDR3 loop is CASSAGTSEAFF. The CDR3 DNA sequence: TGCGCCAGCAGCGCGGGAACATCTGAAGCTTTCTTT.

This clonotype showed up just a few times. V gene TRBV20-1 combines with J gene TRBJ1-5, with D unresolved. The germline CDR1 and CDR2 sequences are DFQATT and SNEGSKA (reference sequence). CDR3 length equals 12 residues. The V gene lost 5 bases and the J gene lost 1 base, with 6 bases spanning the gap. CDR3 in amino acids: CSAAWSNQPQHF. The CDR3 DNA reads TGCAGTGCTGCATGGAGCAATCAGCCCCAGCATTTT.

This clonotype was counted only a few times. The chain recombines TRBV6-5 with TRBJ1-1; no definite D call. Germline V lookup: CDR1 MNHEY, CDR2 SVGAGI. Trimming pared 0 bases from V and 10 bases from J, leaving 12 bases between. The CDR3 is 13 amino acids. The CDR3 is CASSYSSDTAAFF. CDR3 bases: TGTGCCAGCAGTTACTCTTCTGACACGGCAGCTTTCTTT.

This clonotype has ten or more counts. V usage is TRBV29-1 and J usage is TRBJ2-5; D might be TRBD1 or TRBD2, each matching 6 bases. CDR1 is SQVTM, CDR2 ANQGSEA, per germline. The ends were cut back, 4 bases at V and 4 bases at J, with 10 bases in the middle. This CDR3 spans 12 amino acids. This CDR3 reads CSVVGGGETQYF. The CDR3 nucleotides read TGCAGCGTTGTAGGGGGAGGAGAGACCCAGTACTTC.

This clonotype has just a few counts. This chain joins TRBV2 and TRBJ1-2; weak D call: TRBD1 (5 bases). The V end was cut by 8 bases, the J end by 8 bases, with 24 bases between. Germline assignment: CDR1 SNHLY and CDR2 FYNNEI. The CDR3 is 15 residues long. Here the CDR3 reads CASVVNVRGGTGYTF. CDR3 DNA sequence: TGTGCCAGCGTAGTGAATGTTCGGGGGGGAACGGGCTACACCTTC.

The chain carries TRBV7-2 and TRBJ1-1; tentative D call: TRBD1 (5 bases). This CDR3 comprises 15 residues. V lost 5 bases to trimming and J lost 5 bases, with 18 bases between them. The V gene's germline CDR1 is SGHTA and CDR2 FQGNSA. The CDR3 region is CASSGGSWRGTEAFF. CDR3 nucleotides: TGTGCCAGCAGCGGGGGGTCCTGGAGGGGTACTGAAGCTTTCTTT.